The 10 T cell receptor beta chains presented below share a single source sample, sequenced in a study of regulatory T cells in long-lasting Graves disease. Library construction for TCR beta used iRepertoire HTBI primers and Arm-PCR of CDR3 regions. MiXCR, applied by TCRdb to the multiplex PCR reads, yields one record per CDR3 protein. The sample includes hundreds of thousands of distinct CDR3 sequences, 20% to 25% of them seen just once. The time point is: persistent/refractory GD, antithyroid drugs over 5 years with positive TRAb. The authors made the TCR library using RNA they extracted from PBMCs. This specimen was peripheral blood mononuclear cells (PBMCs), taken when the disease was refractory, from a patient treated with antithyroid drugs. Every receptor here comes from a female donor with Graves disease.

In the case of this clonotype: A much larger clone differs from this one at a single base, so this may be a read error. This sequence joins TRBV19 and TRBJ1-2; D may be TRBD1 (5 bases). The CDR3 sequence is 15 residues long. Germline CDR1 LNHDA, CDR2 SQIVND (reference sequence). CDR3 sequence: CACSIAAGRGYGYTF. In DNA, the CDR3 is TGTGCCTGTAGTATAGCGGCAGGGCGAGGCTATGGCTACACCTTC.

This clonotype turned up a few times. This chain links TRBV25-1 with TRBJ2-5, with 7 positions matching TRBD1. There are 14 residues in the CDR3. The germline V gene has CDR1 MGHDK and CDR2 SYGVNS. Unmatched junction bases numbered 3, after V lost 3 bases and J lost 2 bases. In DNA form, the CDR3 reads TGTGCCAGCAGTGACCGGGGACAGCAAGAGACCCAGTACTTC. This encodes CASSDRGQQETQYF.

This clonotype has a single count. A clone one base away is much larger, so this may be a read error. The chain's CDR3 is CASSLPGRITQHF. DNA of the CDR3: TGTGCTAGTAGTTTGCCTGGCCGGATCACCCAGCATTTT. This chain uses TRBV12-5 with TRBJ1-5; D unclear. CDR1 is LGHNT and CDR2 is FRNRAP in the germline V gene. The CDR3 covers 13 residues.

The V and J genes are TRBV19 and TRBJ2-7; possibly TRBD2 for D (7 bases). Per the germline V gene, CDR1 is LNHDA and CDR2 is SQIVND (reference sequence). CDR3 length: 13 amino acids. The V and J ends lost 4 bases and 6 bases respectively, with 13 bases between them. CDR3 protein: CASSTGEGSEQYF. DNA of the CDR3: TGTGCCAGTAGTACAGGGGAGGGATCCGAGCAGTACTTC. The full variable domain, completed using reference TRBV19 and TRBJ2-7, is DGGITQSPKYLFRKEGQNVTLSCEQNLNHDAMYWYRQDPGQGLRLIYYSQIVNDFQKGDIAEGYSVSREKKESFPLTVTSAQKNPTAFYLCASSTGEGSEQYFGPGTRLTVT.

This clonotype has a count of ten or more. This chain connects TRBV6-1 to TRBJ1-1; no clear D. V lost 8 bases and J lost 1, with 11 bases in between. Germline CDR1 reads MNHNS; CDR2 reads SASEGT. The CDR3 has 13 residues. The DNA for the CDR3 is TGTGCCAGCGAAAGGAGGGAGAACACTGAAGCTTTCTTT. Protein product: CASERRENTEAFF.

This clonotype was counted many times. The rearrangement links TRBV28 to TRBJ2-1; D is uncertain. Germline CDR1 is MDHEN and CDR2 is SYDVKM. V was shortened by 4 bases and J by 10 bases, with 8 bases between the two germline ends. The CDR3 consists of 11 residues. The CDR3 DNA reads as TGTGCCAGCAGTTCCCCCCGCGAGCAGTTCTTC. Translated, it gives CASSSPREQFF.

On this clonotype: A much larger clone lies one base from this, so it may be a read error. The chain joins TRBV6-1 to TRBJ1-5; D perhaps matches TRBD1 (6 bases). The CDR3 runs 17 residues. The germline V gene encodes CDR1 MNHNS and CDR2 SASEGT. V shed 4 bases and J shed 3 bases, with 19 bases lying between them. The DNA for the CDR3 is TGTGCCAGCAGTGCGGGGGGGGACAAGTCCTACAATCAGCCCCAGCATTTT. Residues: CASSAGGDKSYNQPQHF.

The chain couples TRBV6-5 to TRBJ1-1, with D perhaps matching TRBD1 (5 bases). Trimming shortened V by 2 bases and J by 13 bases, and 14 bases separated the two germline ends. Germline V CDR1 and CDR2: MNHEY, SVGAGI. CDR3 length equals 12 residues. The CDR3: CASSYHDSTDFF. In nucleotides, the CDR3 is TGTGCCAGCAGTTACCACGACAGTACTGATTTCTTT.

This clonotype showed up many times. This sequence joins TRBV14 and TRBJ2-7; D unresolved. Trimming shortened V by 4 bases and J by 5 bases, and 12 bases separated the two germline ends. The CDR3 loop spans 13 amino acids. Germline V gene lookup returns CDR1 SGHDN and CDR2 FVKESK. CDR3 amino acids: CASSLYLDDEQYF. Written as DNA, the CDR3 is TGTGCCAGCAGCCTTTACCTCGATGACGAGCAGTACTTC.

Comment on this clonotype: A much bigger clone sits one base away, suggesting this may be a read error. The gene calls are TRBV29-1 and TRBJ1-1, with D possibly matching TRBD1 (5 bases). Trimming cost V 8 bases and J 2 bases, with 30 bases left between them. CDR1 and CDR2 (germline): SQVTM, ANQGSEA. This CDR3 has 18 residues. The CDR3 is CSLGEDGAKNGDNTEAFF. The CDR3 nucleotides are TGCAGCCTGGGGGAAGACGGGGCTAAGAATGGGGATAACACTGAAGCTTTCTTT.